This T cell receptor beta chain emerged from a study of CD8+ T cells in alopecia areata. About the study: Tofacitinib dosing lasted 6 to 18 months, which was then followed by 6 months off drug.

Germline V CDR1 and CDR2: SGHDT, YYEEEE. V was pared by 4 bases and J by 4 bases, with 11 bases of the junction left unmatched. CDR3 length: 17 residues. Points from the study as a whole: Because one nonresponder was included, the link of baseline CD8+ expansion to response is considered uncertain. Lesional scalp, especially alopecia totalis/universalis, showed higher clonality than normal scalp.

After isolation, RNA underwent reverse transcription to generate cDNA as the sequencing template. Generated by immunoSEQ multiplex PCR, the TCRdb table keeps only in-frame clones and is missing some. The table lists 90,000 to 150,000 clones, around 53% of them singletons, with approximately 0.5% in the top ten. This clone was counted only a few times. Antigen unknown. The treatment denotes: oral pan-JAK inhibitor, 5-10 mg twice daily. Peripheral blood, together with lesional scalp punch biopsies, was collected from alopecia areata patients. The clonotype was recovered from a human donor with alopecia areata. Sequences were derived from CD4+ T cells sorted from blood, sampled at week 4, from a patient treated with tofacitinib. The rearrangement uses TRBV5-6 and TRBJ2-1, with 10 nucleotides matching TRBD2. CDR3 in amino acids: CASSVAGTSEFYNEQFF. Here the CDR3 DNA reads TGTGCCAGCAGCGTGGCCGGGACTAGCGAGTTTTACAATGAGCAGTTCTTC.